Following are 6 T cell receptor beta chains from one sample sequenced in a study of blood T cell repertoires in COVID-19. TCRdb keeps only in-frame clones here, not all; method: immunoSEQ multiplex PCR. In the table there are under 200,000 clones, more than 65% of which are singletons. Sample: peripheral blood. All receptors come from a woman aged 55-69 years with COVID-19, enrolled during active disease.

Comments on this clone: Its ends do not fully match the called genes, so a read error is possible. The V and J genes are TRBV27 and TRBJ1-3, with TRBD1 as a possible D gene (6 bases). CDR3 size: 15 residues. Germline V gene lookup returns CDR1 MNHEY and CDR2 SMNVEV (reference sequence). In nucleotides, the CDR3 is TGTGCCAGCAGTCCGGGGACATCTAGAACAATCCCCGAGACGTTT. Amino acids: CASSPGTSRTIPETF.

The rearrangement links TRBV28 to TRBJ1-1; no clear D. From germline, CDR1 is MDHEN and CDR2 SYDVKM. The CDR3 loop spans 13 amino acids. Trimming stripped 2 bases from V and 4 bases from J, with 8 bases between. The DNA for the CDR3 is TGTGCCAGCAGTTTACCTAGGTTCACTGAAGCTTTCTTT. Translating gives CASSLPRFTEAFF. Complete variable domain (other parts from reference TRBV28 and TRBJ1-1): DVKVTQSSRYLVKRTGEKVFLECVQDMDHENMFWYRQDPGLGLRLIYFSYDVKMKEKGDIPEGYSVSREKKERFSLILESASTNQTSMYLCASSLPRFTEAFFGQGTRLTVV.

The V gene is TRBV11-2, the J gene TRBJ1-5, with TRBD1 matching over 10 bases. V shed 3 bases and J 3 bases; nucleotides not matched to a gene: 5. The CDR3 has 16 residues. Germline V gene data show CDR1 as SGHAT and CDR2 as FQNNGV. The CDR3 sequence is CASSFRDRGINQPQHF. CDR3 DNA sequence: TGTGCCAGCAGCTTCCGGGACAGGGGTATCAATCAGCCCCAGCATTTT. Together with reference TRBV11-2 and TRBJ1-5, the CDR3 gives the full variable domain: EAGVAQSPRYKIIEKRQSVAFWCNPISGHATLYWYQQILGQGPKLLIQFQNNGVVDDSQLPKDRFSAERLKGVDSTLKIQPAKLEDSAVYLCASSFRDRGINQPQHFGDGTRLSIL.

This clone was counted a few times. This rearrangement joins TRBV5-1 to TRBJ1-1; D unresolved. V shed 0 bases and J shed 1 base, with 7 bases lying between them. This CDR3 comprises 14 residues. CDR1 and CDR2 from the germline V gene are SGHRS and YFSETQ. In nucleotides, the CDR3 is TGCGCCAGCAGCTTGGGGCAACCGAACACTGAAGCTTTCTTT. Its protein is CASSLGQPNTEAFF.

This clone was seen ten or more times. The chain combines TRBV5-1 with TRBJ1-1, with D possibly TRBD1 on 5 matching bases. The CDR3 length is 13 residues. In germline, CDR1 is SGHRS, CDR2 YFSETQ. Trimming pared 0 bases from V and 6 bases from J, leaving 9 bases between. For the CDR3, the DNA is TGCGCCAGCAGCTTGGAAGGGGCCGCTGAAGCTTTCTTT. Its translation: CASSLEGAAEAFF.

This clone was detected many times. For the CDR3, the DNA is TGTGCCAGCAGTGAAAGGGGACAGGGGGCCATCTCCTACAATGAGCAGTTCTTC. It is translated as CASSERGQGAISYNEQFF. The chain links TRBV2 to TRBJ2-1; 12 bases agree with TRBD1. Trimming at V came to 2 bases and at J to 0 bases, leaving 5 bases not matched to a gene. The CDR3 totals 18 residues. Germline CDR1 and CDR2: SNHLY and FYNNEI. Complete variable domain (other parts from reference TRBV2 and TRBJ2-1): EPEVTQTPSHQVTQMGQEVILRCVPISNHLYFYWYRQILGQKVEFLVSFYNNEISEKSEIFDDQFSVERPDGSNFTLKIRSTKLEDSAMYFCASSERGQGAISYNEQFFGPGTRLTVL.